This T cell receptor (beta chain) appears in the sequencing data of a study of T cell changes during pregnancy in multiple sclerosis. Germline loops: CDR1 LNHNV, CDR2 YYDKDF (reference sequence). The CDR3 totals 16 residues. V shed 2 bases, J shed 5 bases, and the junction held 8 bases outside the gene matches. Assay: immunoSEQ multiplex PCR; the TCRdb copy retains only in-frame clones and omits some. Of over 100,000 clones in the sample, about 93% were seen once. The rearrangement uses TRBV15 and TRBJ2-1; TRBD1 aligns across 8 bases. The receptor was derived from a female donor with multiple sclerosis, enrolled in a pregnancy study. The specimen comprised peripheral blood, sampled in the third trimester of pregnancy. The CDR3 sequence: CATSRPSDRVHNEQFF. The CDR3 DNA sequence: TGTGCCACCAGCAGACCCTCGGACAGGGTCCACAATGAGCAGTTCTTC.